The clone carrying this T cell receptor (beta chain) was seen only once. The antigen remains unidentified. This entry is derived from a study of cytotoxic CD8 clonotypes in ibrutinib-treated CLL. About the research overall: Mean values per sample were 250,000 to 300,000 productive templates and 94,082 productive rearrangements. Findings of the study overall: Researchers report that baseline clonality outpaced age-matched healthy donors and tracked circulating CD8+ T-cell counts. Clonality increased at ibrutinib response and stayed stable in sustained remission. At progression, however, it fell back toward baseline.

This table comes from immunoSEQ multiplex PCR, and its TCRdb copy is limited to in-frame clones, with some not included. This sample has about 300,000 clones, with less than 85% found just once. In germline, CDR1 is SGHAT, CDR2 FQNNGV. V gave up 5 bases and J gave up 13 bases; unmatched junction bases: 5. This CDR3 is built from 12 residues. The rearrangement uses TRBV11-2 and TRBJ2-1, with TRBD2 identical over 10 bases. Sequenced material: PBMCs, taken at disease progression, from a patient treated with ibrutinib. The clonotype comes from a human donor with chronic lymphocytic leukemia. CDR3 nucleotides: TGTGCCAGCAGCCATAGCGGGGGGCGACAGTTCTTC. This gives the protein CASSHSGGRQFF.